This TCR beta chain was profiled in a study of blood T cell repertoires in COVID-19. Germline trimming cut 3 bases from V and 6 bases from J; bases unmatched to any gene: 9. The germline V gene has CDR1 SGDLS and CDR2 YYNGEE. The CDR3 consists of 15 residues. Libraries were prepared by immunoSEQ multiplex PCR; TCRdb keeps only in-frame clonotypes and omits some of them. The data contain tens of thousands of clones, roughly 79% of them singletons. The chain combines TRBV9 with TRBJ2-4; 7 nucleotides match TRBD2. The TCR comes from a human donor in a cohort sampled during active COVID-19. Input material: peripheral blood. For the CDR3, the DNA is TGTGCCAGCAGCGCCGCGAGCGGGGAGTCAAACATTCAGTACTTC. Its translation is CASSAASGESNIQYF.